The 22 T cell receptor beta chains below all came from one sample that was sequenced in a study of blood T cell repertoires in COVID-19. TCRdb's copy holds only in-frame clones and misses some; the assay was immunoSEQ multiplex PCR. The sample lists about 130,000 clones, about 89% occurring once. Sequenced material: peripheral blood. Every receptor here comes from a woman between 65 and 79 years old with COVID-19, enrolled during active disease.

The chain carries TRBV3-1 (or the pseudogene TRBV3-2) and TRBJ2-2; D remains ambiguous. The CDR3 runs 12 residues. V was cut by 2 bases and J by 7 bases, with 5 bases left in between. Germline assignment: CDR1 LGHDT and CDR2 YNNKEL (reference sequence). The CDR3 loop reads CASSQSNGELFF. Here the CDR3 DNA reads TGTGCCAGCAGCCAATCTAACGGGGAGCTGTTTTTT.

The V call is TRBV19, the J call TRBJ1-5, with TRBD1 as a possible D gene (5 bases). CDR1 and CDR2 from the germline V gene are LNHDA and SQIVND (reference sequence). CDR3 length: 15 amino acids. Trimming shortened V by 6 bases and J by 0 bases, and 12 bases separated the two germline ends. The chain's CDR3 is CASSGTGGSNQPQHF. The CDR3 nucleotides read TGTGCCAGTAGCGGGACCGGGGGTAGCAATCAGCCCCAGCATTTT. Complete variable domain (other parts from reference TRBV19 and TRBJ1-5): DGGITQSPKYLFRKEGQNVTLSCEQNLNHDAMYWYRQDPGQGLRLIYYSQIVNDFQKGDIAEGYSVSREKKESFPLTVTSAQKNPTAFYLCASSGTGGSNQPQHFGDGTRLSIL.

The chain combines TRBV10-3 with TRBJ2-4; D is undetermined. Trimming pared 11 bases from V and 6 bases from J, leaving 14 bases between. The germline CDR1 and CDR2 sequences are ENHRY and SYGVKD. The CDR3 has 12 amino acids. The CDR3 region has the DNA TGTGCCCTCGGTCCCCAGGTAAACATTCAGTACTTC. Translated, it gives CALGPQVNIQYF.

The sample holds a few counts of this clone. The chain employs TRBV5-1 and TRBJ1-4; 10 nucleotides match TRBD1. Losses at the gene ends were 6 bases for V and 10 bases for J; bases not matched to a gene: 9. The germline CDR1 and CDR2 sequences are SGHRS and YFSETQ. This CDR3 has 14 residues. The CDR3 loop reads CASNFGQGEGKLFF. CDR3 nucleotide sequence: TGCGCCAGCAACTTCGGACAGGGGGAAGGAAAACTGTTTTTT. Combining the CDR3 with reference TRBV5-1 and TRBJ1-4 gives the whole variable domain KAGVTQTPRYLIKTRGQQVTLSCSPISGHRSVSWYQQTPGQGLQFLFEYFSETQRNKGNFPGRFSGRQFSNSRSEMNVSTLELGDSALYLCASNFGQGEGKLFFGSGTQLSVL.

This clone was counted a single time. The genes are TRBV3-1 (or the pseudogene TRBV3-2) and TRBJ1-3; D remains ambiguous. The V end lost 1 base, the J end lost 4 bases, and 8 bases lay between the germline ends. In germline, CDR1 is LGHDT, CDR2 YNNKEL (reference sequence). CDR3 length: 14 residues. The CDR3 coding sequence is TGTGCCAGCAGCCAAGTTACAGAGGGAAACACCATATATTTT. This translates into CASSQVTEGNTIYF.

This clone has ten or more counts. The genes are TRBV5-1 and TRBJ1-1; 7 bases agree with TRBD1. Germline CDR1 is SGHRS and CDR2 is YFSETQ. The CDR3 contains 11 residues. With 4 bases clipped from V and 9 bases from J, the junction kept 3 bases outside the gene matches. CDR3 region: CASSQDRQAFF. The CDR3 DNA follows: TGCGCCAGCAGCCAGGACAGGCAAGCTTTCTTT.

The chain uses TRBV2 and TRBJ2-3, with D perhaps TRBD1 (6 bases). The CDR3 is 16 amino acids. Germline V gives CDR1 SNHLY, CDR2 FYNNEI. The ends were cut back, 8 bases at V and 0 bases at J, with 18 bases in the middle. The CDR3 loop is CASRDTPGRSTDTQYF. CDR3 coding DNA: TGTGCCAGCCGGGACACCCCAGGCAGGAGCACAGATACGCAGTATTTT.

The chain couples TRBV3-1 (or the pseudogene TRBV3-2) to TRBJ1-2, with no clear D. Trimming shortened V by 1 base and J by 8 bases, and 17 bases separated the two germline ends. Germline CDR1 is LGHDT and CDR2 is YNNKEL (reference sequence). The CDR3 is 15 amino acids. Here the CDR3 DNA reads TGTGCCAGCAGCCAAGCCAGCCAGACAAGGCTCGGCTACACCTTC. It translates to CASSQASQTRLGYTF.

The rearrangement uses TRBV6-5 and TRBJ1-1; TRBD1 agrees at 9 bases. CDR1 MNHEY and CDR2 SVGAGI come from the germline V gene. CDR3 size: 14 residues. Trimming cost V 5 bases and J 4 bases; bases outside gene matches: 5. CDR3 residues: CASSPQGASTEAFF. The CDR3 DNA sequence: TGTGCCAGCAGTCCACAGGGGGCATCCACTGAAGCTTTCTTT.

The rearrangement uses TRBV11-2 and TRBJ1-1; D uncertain. V lost 5 bases to trimming and J lost 0 bases, with 10 bases between them. Germline V lookup: CDR1 SGHAT, CDR2 FQNNGV. The CDR3 consists of 14 residues. The CDR3 nucleotides read TGTGCCAGCAGCGTAACCGGGGTGAACACTGAAGCTTTCTTT. Translation gives CASSVTGVNTEAFF.

The rearrangement joins TRBV7-2 to TRBJ1-2, with TRBD1 matching over 8 bases. Germline V CDR1 and CDR2: SGHTA, FQGNSA. The CDR3 length is 16 residues. With V trimmed by 5 bases and J by 7 bases, 15 bases remained unmatched. CDR3 loop: CASSPAGGWGVSGYTF. In nucleotides, the CDR3 is TGTGCCAGCAGCCCGGCAGGGGGCTGGGGGGTGAGTGGCTACACCTTC.

About this clone itself: The identical CDR3 is also encoded by other nucleotide sequences in the sample. The J gene is TRBJ2-1, the V gene TRBV5-1; 11 bases fit TRBD1. Germline loops: CDR1 SGHRS, CDR2 YFSETQ. V lost 4 bases and J lost 7; bases outside the gene matches: 4. The length of the CDR3 is 14 residues. The CDR3 nucleotides are TGCGCCAGCAGCCCAGGGACAGGGGGAAATGAGCAGTTCTTC. It specifies CASSPGTGGNEQFF.

The J gene is TRBJ1-2, the V gene TRBV11-2, with D unresolved. The CDR3 loop spans 17 amino acids. Trimming took off 1 base at V and 1 base at J, with 16 bases between the two ends. CDR1 is SGHAT and CDR2 is FQNNGV in the germline V gene. This CDR3 reads CASSLGEWWGNNYGYTF. In DNA, the CDR3 is TGTGCCAGCAGCTTAGGGGAGTGGTGGGGAAATAACTATGGCTACACCTTC.

V is TRBV28 and J is TRBJ2-2; weak D call: TRBD1 (5 bases). Per germline, CDR1 MDHEN and CDR2 SYDVKM. V lost 3 bases, J lost 6 bases, and 14 bases lay in between. This CDR3 is built from 15 residues. CDR3 bases: TGTGCCAGCAGTTTCCGGACAATATACTCCGGGGAGCTGTTTTTT. Amino acid sequence: CASSFRTIYSGELFF. Full variable domain (remainder filled in from reference TRBV28 and TRBJ2-2): DVKVTQSSRYLVKRTGEKVFLECVQDMDHENMFWYRQDPGLGLRLIYFSYDVKMKEKGDIPEGYSVSREKKERFSLILESASTNQTSMYLCASSFRTIYSGELFFGEGSRLTVL.

The chain links TRBV5-4 to TRBJ1-2; D might be TRBD1 (5 bases). Germline V gene lookup returns CDR1 SGHNT and CDR2 YYREEE (reference sequence). V lost 1 base and J 7 bases, leaving 11 bases between the germline ends. The CDR3 totals 13 residues. The CDR3 reads CASSLRGVLGYTF. CDR3 DNA: TGTGCCAGCAGCTTGCGGGGGGTGCTTGGCTACACCTTC.

This clone has a single count. The chain links TRBV4-1 to TRBJ1-2; the D gene is possibly TRBD1 (5 bases). The CDR3 has 15 amino acids. The ends were cut back, 0 bases at V and 5 bases at J, with 13 bases in the middle. Germline V gives CDR1 MGHRA, CDR2 YSYEKL. As DNA, the CDR3 is TGCGCCAGCAGCCAAGAGGGAAAGGGGAGGTATGGCTACACCTTC. This translates into CASSQEGKGRYGYTF.

The chain is built from TRBV6-5 and TRBJ1-1, with 7 nucleotides matching TRBD1. The CDR3 covers 14 residues. Germline V gene data show CDR1 as MNHEY and CDR2 as SVGAGI. V lost 6 bases and J lost 4; bases outside the gene matches: 8. In DNA form, the CDR3 reads TGTGCCAGCAGGGGGACAGTACGTAGCACTGAAGCTTTCTTT. Amino acid sequence: CASRGTVRSTEAFF.

The chain joins TRBV28 to TRBJ1-1; possible D gene TRBD1, 6 bases. V lost 5 bases and J lost 0, with 10 bases in between. CDR3 size: 14 residues. Germline CDR1 is MDHEN and CDR2 is SYDVKM. The CDR3 nucleotides read TGTGCCAGCAGTGAAAGGACAGTGAACACTGAAGCTTTCTTT. This gives the protein CASSERTVNTEAFF.

In this sample, this clone turned up once. The V call is TRBV28, the J call TRBJ2-7; D is unclear. The CDR3 loop spans 12 amino acids. The V end was cut by 7 bases, the J end by 3 bases, with 10 bases between. Germline loops: CDR1 MDHEN, CDR2 SYDVKM. CDR3 sequence reads: CASTSGSYEQYF. For the CDR3, the DNA is TGTGCCAGCACCTCTGGCAGCTACGAGCAGTACTTC.

Only a few counts were recorded for this clone. The V call is TRBV30, the J call TRBJ1-2, with TRBD1 matching over 10 bases. Germline values: CDR1 GTSNPN, CDR2 SVGIG (reference sequence). This CDR3 has 12 residues. With 7 bases clipped from V and 8 bases from J, the junction kept 7 bases outside the gene matches. CDR3 coding DNA: TGTGCCTATCGACAGGGGGCTTGGGGCTACACCTTC. This codes for CAYRQGAWGYTF.

The chain carries TRBV15 and TRBJ2-1, with 8 positions matching TRBD2. Germline CDR1 is LNHNV and CDR2 is YYDKDF (reference sequence). The ends lost 0 bases at V and 4 bases at J; junction bases unmatched: 2. The CDR3 is 15 amino acids. The CDR3 nucleotides read TGTGCCACCAGCAGAGATACGGGGGGGTACAATGAGCAGTTCTTC. Translation gives CATSRDTGGYNEQFF.

On this clone itself: A read error may account for a junction end that differs from germline. This rearrangement joins TRBV2 to TRBJ2-7, with 11 bases identical to TRBD1. From germline, CDR1 is SNHLY and CDR2 FYNNEI. The CDR3 runs 15 residues. DNA for the CDR3: TGTGCCAGCAGAGAAGGACAGGGGGCTCTCTACGAGCAGTACTTC. Translation: CASREGQGALYEQYF.